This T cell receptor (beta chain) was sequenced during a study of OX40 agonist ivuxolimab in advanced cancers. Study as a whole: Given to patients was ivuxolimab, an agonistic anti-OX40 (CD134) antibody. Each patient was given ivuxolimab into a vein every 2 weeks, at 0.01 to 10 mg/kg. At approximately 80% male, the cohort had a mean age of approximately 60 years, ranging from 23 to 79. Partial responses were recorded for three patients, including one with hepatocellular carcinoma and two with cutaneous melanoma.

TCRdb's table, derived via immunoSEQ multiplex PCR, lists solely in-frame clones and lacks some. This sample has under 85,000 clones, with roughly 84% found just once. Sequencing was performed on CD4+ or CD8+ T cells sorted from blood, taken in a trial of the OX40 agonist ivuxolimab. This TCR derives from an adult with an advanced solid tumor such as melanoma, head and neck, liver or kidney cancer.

CDR3 in amino acids: CASSVSGRVNEQFF. The CDR3 bases are TGTGCCAGCAGTGTGAGCGGGAGGGTTAATGAGCAGTTCTTC. V gene TRBV2 combines with J gene TRBJ2-1; 10 bases line up with TRBD2. J was trimmed by 7 bases and V by 4 bases; bases with no gene match: 4. Germline-derived CDR1 and CDR2 are SNHLY and FYNNEI. The CDR3 contains 14 residues.